This T cell receptor beta chain is drawn from a study of tumor-infiltrating lymphocytes in primary liver carcinoma. General study findings and limits: Tumor-adjacent and tumor-blood pairs displayed less overlap than did pairs of tumor regions. Present in all five tumor regions were only about 8-25% of the top clones.

This clonotype was picked up many times. Its antigen remains unknown. Priming with a constant-region primer yielded TCR beta cDNA from about 480 ng total RNA. Libraries covering TCR beta were generated through three nested multiplex PCR rounds (using a slightly modified ARM-PCR). Amplification in the first two PCR rounds was performed using TRBV1-TRBV30 forward primers and a C-beta reverse primer for about 10 cycles each. TCRdb reprocessed the multiplex PCR reads with MiXCR, giving one entry per CDR3 protein. The repertoire includes just under 55,000 distinct CDR3 sequences, about 80% of them detected once, and about 26% sits in the top ten. There are 16 residues in the CDR3. Between the trimmed V and J ends, which lost 5 bases and 0 bases, there was a span of 14 bases. In germline, CDR1 is MDHEN, CDR2 SYDVKM. The approximately 20-31 mg bulk tissue piece was not sorted before simultaneous RNA and DNA extraction. Surgical resection was used to treat these primary liver carcinoma patients. All of the tumor samples contained over 75% viable tumor cells.

The sequencing sample was made of liver tumor tissue from sampling region 2. The subset: tumor region T2, inferior pole. This chain connects TRBV28 to TRBJ1-3, with D tentatively TRBD1 (6 bases). The clonotype was recovered from a man in his forties or fifties with primary liver carcinoma and hepatitis B virus infection. The CDR3 is CASSLQQGYSGNTIYF. The CDR3 nucleotides read TGTGCCAGCAGTCTCCAACAGGGTTACTCTGGAAACACCATATATTTT.